Sequencing of this T cell receptor beta chain was carried out in a study of blood T cells in healthy people across ages. Study-level points and caveats: A roughly linear age-dependent decrease characterized TCR beta diversity per million T cells.

Roughly 10 milliliters was the volume of peripheral blood drawn from each donor. With each sample, at least 5.5 micrograms of total RNA were extracted. Alongside a J-beta primer mix, a sample-barcoded 5' primer served in a second PCR lasting about 7 to 12 cycles. MiXCR, applied by TCRdb to the 5' RACE reads, yields one record per CDR3 protein. Among about 830,000 distinct CDR3 sequences listed, roughly 60% were seen once. As concerns this clonotype: The antigen is not known.

The CDR3 has 14 amino acids. Germline assignment: CDR1 SGHTA and CDR2 FQGNSA. The ends were cut back, 1 base at V and 4 bases at J, with 7 bases in the middle. The sequence was obtained from a man aged 25-40 years in good health. The V call is TRBV7-2, the J call TRBJ2-2; D remains ambiguous. Sequenced input: blood. The CDR3 region has the DNA TGTGCCAGCAGCTTAGTACGGATCACCGGGGAGCTGTTTTTT. Its translation: CASSLVRITGELFF.